One and the same sample provided the 17 T cell receptor beta chains below, sequenced in a study of STAT3 mutations in large granular lymphocyte leukemia. TCRdb keeps only in-frame clones here, not all; method: immunoSEQ multiplex PCR. The sample includes about 6,000 clones, 34% seen only once; the top ten take about a sixth. No cognate antigen is known for these TCRs. Study-level results: At least one immunodominant TCR beta clonotype appeared in every T-cell large granular lymphocyte leukemia patient.

Source material: peripheral blood mononuclear cells. Every receptor here comes from a woman in her thirties or forties with T-cell large granular lymphocyte leukemia. Some clones in this sample may be carry-over from other donors' samples.

The chain carries TRBV28 and TRBJ1-5; possible D gene TRBD1, 5 bases. V shed 11 bases and J shed 2 bases, with 13 bases lying between them. CDR1 is MDHEN, CDR2 SYDVKM, per germline. The CDR3 extends over 13 amino acids. CDR3 sequence reads: CAGQGIGNQPQHF. CDR3 coding DNA: TGTGCCGGTCAGGGAATTGGCAATCAGCCCCAGCATTTT.

This clone was observed a single time. This rearrangement joins TRBV27 to TRBJ1-2; TRBD1 aligns across 9 bases. V trimming: 5 bases; J trimming: 6 bases; junction bases outside the gene matches: 10. Germline V gene data show CDR1 as MNHEY and CDR2 as SMNVEV (reference sequence). This CDR3 has 15 residues. In nucleotides, the CDR3 is TGTGCCAGCAGTACTTCCTTGGACAGGGGACATGGCTACACCTTC. Amino acids: CASSTSLDRGHGYTF.

The chain joins TRBV7-3 to TRBJ2-7; D might be TRBD1 (6 bases). From germline, CDR1 is SGHTA and CDR2 FQGTGA. Trimming removed 0 bases at V and 6 bases at J, with 18 bases between. This CDR3 contains 16 residues. The CDR3 spells CASSLTNSGVGGEQYF. The CDR3 DNA reads as TGTGCCAGCAGCTTAACCAATTCAGGGGTCGGCGGCGAGCAGTACTTC.

In its sample, this clone was seen a few times. V is TRBV23-1 and J is TRBJ2-7, with D maybe TRBD2 (7 bases). TRBV23-1 is given ORF status, its function remaining uncertain. This CDR3 contains 17 residues. The V and J ends lost 0 bases and 0 bases respectively, with 15 bases between them. This CDR3 is CASSQSRVRGASYEQYF. The CDR3 region has the DNA TGCGCCAGCAGTCAATCTAGGGTCCGGGGGGCCTCCTACGAGCAGTACTTC.

This clone rates as large. This chain uses TRBV6-4 with TRBJ2-5; TRBD2 agrees at 12 bases. The trim removed 2 bases at V and 2 bases at J, leaving 0 bases unmatched. This CDR3 has 15 residues. Germline V gene sequence: CDR1 MRHNA, CDR2 SNTAGT. The CDR3 sequence is CASSDTSGGQETQYF. The CDR3 coding sequence is TGTGCCAGCAGTGACACTAGCGGGGGGCAAGAGACCCAGTACTTC.

The CDR3 protein is CASRAEGVTDTQYF. The CDR3 DNA follows: TGTGCCAGCAGGGCGGAGGGGGTGACAGATACGCAGTATTTT. The rearrangement joins TRBV11-3 to TRBJ2-3; D might be TRBD1 or TRBD2, each matching 6 bases. The CDR3 sequence is 14 residues long. The germline CDR1 and CDR2 sequences are SGHNT and YENEEA. Trimming stripped 6 bases from V and 3 bases from J, with 13 bases between.

The chain couples TRBV7-9 to TRBJ1-1; no reliable D call. The CDR3 contains 15 residues. Per the germline V gene, CDR1 is SEHNR and CDR2 is FQNEAQ (reference sequence). Trimming removed 2 bases at V and 0 bases at J, with 10 bases between. Here the CDR3 reads CASSLPRVVNTEAFF. Written as DNA, the CDR3 is TGTGCCAGCAGCTTACCTCGGGTGGTGAACACTGAAGCTTTCTTT.

Only a few counts were recorded for this clone. This chain connects TRBV5-4 to TRBJ1-1; TRBD1 matches at 7 bases. The trim removed 2 bases at V and 5 bases at J, leaving 9 bases unmatched. Germline V gene data show CDR1 as SGHNT and CDR2 as YYREEE (reference sequence). The CDR3 spans 15 residues. Here the CDR3 DNA reads TGTGCCAGCAGCTTAGACAGGGCGGGGGAAACTGAAGCTTTCTTT. This sequence encodes CASSLDRAGETEAFF.

The table lists this clone with a few counts. The gene calls are TRBV27 and TRBJ1-2, with TRBD1 matching over 7 bases. Looked up from germline, CDR1 is MNHEY and CDR2 is SMNVEV (reference sequence). The CDR3 has 13 residues. Trimming removed 5 bases from V and 2 bases from J; junction bases left unmatched: 2. The CDR3 coding sequence is TGTGCCAGCAGTGGGACAGTAAACTATGGCTACACCTTC. This gives the protein CASSGTVNYGYTF.

This clone turned up a few times. V is TRBV5-1 and J is TRBJ2-7; 10 bases match TRBD1. Trimming at V came to 4 bases and at J to 3 bases, leaving 7 bases not matched to a gene. Germline V CDR1 and CDR2: SGHRS, YFSETQ. The CDR3 is 15 residues long. CDR3: CASSDPRDRGYEQYF. CDR3 coding DNA: TGCGCCAGCAGCGACCCCCGGGACAGGGGCTACGAGCAGTACTTC.

This clone has more than one count but fewer than ten. The chain recombines TRBV25-1 with TRBJ2-3; D not resolved. The V end lost 5 bases, the J end lost 2 bases, and 5 bases lay between the germline ends. The CDR3 loop spans 12 amino acids. CDR1 and CDR2 from the germline V gene are MGHDK and SYGVNS. The CDR3 DNA reads as TGTGCCAGCAGTCCGTACACAGATACGCAGTATTTT. It encodes CASSPYTDTQYF. Complete variable domain (other parts from reference TRBV25-1 and TRBJ2-3): EADIYQTPRYLVIGTGKKITLECSQTMGHDKMYWYQQDPGMELHLIHYSYGVNSTEKGDLSSESTVSRIRTEHFPLTLESARPSHTSQYLCASSPYTDTQYFGPGTRLTVL.

The chain couples TRBV4-1 to TRBJ2-7; the D is unclear. CDR1 and CDR2 (germline): MGHRA, YSYEKL. V was clipped by 1 base and J by 3 bases, with 13 bases between them. The CDR3 runs 15 residues. The CDR3 is CASSQGSTEIYEQYF. CDR3 in DNA: TGCGCCAGCAGCCAAGGGAGCACCGAGATCTACGAGCAGTACTTC.

With respect to this clone: One end of the junction fails to match germline, which may point to a read error. V usage is TRBV7-7 and J usage is TRBJ2-1; D unclear. The CDR3 covers 14 residues. Germline CDR1 is SSHAT and CDR2 is FNYEAQ (reference sequence). CDR3 bases: TGTGCTAGCAGCTTCCGCGGCCCCGGCGATGAGCAGTTCTTC. It yields the protein CASSFRGPGDEQFF.

The chain carries TRBV5-6 and TRBJ1-1; weak D call: TRBD1 (5 bases). The CDR3 covers 14 residues. The V end lost 1 base, the J end lost 10 bases, and 17 bases lay between the germline ends. Per germline, CDR1 SGHDT and CDR2 YYEEEE. The CDR3 spells CASSLISGADGAFF. CDR3 nucleotide sequence: TGTGCCAGCAGCTTGATTTCTGGGGCAGACGGAGCTTTCTTT. The full variable domain, in which reference TRBV5-6 and TRBJ1-1 provide the parts outside the CDR3, is DAGVTQSPTHLIKTRGQQVTLRCSPKSGHDTVSWYQQALGQGPQFIFQYYEEEERQRGNFPDRFSGHQFPNYSSELNVNALLLGDSALYLCASSLISGADGAFFGQGTRLTVV.

The J gene is TRBJ1-3, the V gene TRBV28, with D tentatively TRBD1 (6 bases). CDR3 length equals 14 residues. Trimming cost V 8 bases and J 0 bases, with 11 bases left between them. Germline lookup yields CDR1 MDHEN and CDR2 SYDVKM. CDR3 sequence (DNA): TGTGCCAGCCAGACAGGCTACTCTGGAAACACCATATATTTT. Amino acid sequence: CASQTGYSGNTIYF.

This sequence joins TRBV6-1 and TRBJ2-5, with D uncertain. The V and J ends lost 6 bases and 5 bases respectively, with 16 bases between them. The CDR3 runs to 14 residues. Germline CDR1 is MNHNS and CDR2 is SASEGT. The CDR3 region is CASRSSEIWETQYF. The CDR3 DNA sequence: TGTGCCAGCAGATCGTCGGAAATCTGGGAGACCCAGTACTTC.

For this clone: Additional DNA sequences in this sample encode the identical CDR3. V usage is TRBV6-5 and J usage is TRBJ2-7; D call uncertain. Trimming cost V 9 bases and J 2 bases, with 11 bases left between them. The CDR3 totals 12 residues. The germline CDR1 and CDR2 sequences are MNHEY and SVGAGI. The CDR3 sequence: CASSSGAYEQYF. CDR3 nucleotides: TGTGCCAGTTCTTCCGGAGCCTACGAGCAGTACTTC.